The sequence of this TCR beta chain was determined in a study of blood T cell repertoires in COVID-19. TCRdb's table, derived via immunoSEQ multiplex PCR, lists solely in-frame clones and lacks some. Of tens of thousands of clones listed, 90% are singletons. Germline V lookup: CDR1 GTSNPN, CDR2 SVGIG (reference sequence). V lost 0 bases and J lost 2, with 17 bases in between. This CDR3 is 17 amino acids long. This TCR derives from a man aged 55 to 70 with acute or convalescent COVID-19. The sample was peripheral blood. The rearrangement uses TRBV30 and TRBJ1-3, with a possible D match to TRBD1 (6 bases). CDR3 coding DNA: TGTGCCTGGAGTGTACGCAGGGGCGAGTTCCCTGGAAACACCATATATTTT. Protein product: CAWSVRRGEFPGNTIYF.